The entry below gives a single TCR beta chain sequence along with its context. The data were obtained in a study of CD8 T cells in Susac syndrome. Random hexamers were used to reverse transcribe an amount of about 0.5 to 1 ug RNA. Multiplex immunoSEQ PCR targeted 54 Vbeta and 13 Jbeta TCR beta segments. MiXCR, applied by TCRdb to the immunoSEQ multiplex PCR reads, yields one record per CDR3 protein. Among fewer than 150,000 distinct CDR3 sequences, nearly 95% were seen once, and the ten largest hold roughly 0.29%. The CDR3 has 16 amino acids. Trimming cost V 1 base and J 4 bases; bases outside gene matches: 9. Germline V gene sequence: CDR1 LGHDT, CDR2 YNNKEL (reference sequence).

This chain joins TRBV3-1 and TRBJ2-7; 8 bases are a match to TRBD2. This receptor was obtained from a human donor in good health. The material sequenced was CD8+ T cells from PBMCs. In DNA, the CDR3 is TGTGCCAGCAGCCAAGTTCCGGGAGGGACTTCGTACGAGCAGTACTTC. Translated, it gives CASSQVPGGTSYEQYF.